This note documents a single T cell receptor (beta chain) sequence. These data are taken from a study of T cells expressing NK-cell markers. Making the TCR beta cDNA relied on 5'RACE template switching with UMIs. TCRdb reprocessed the 5' RACE reads and stores each CDR3 protein as one record, lacking DNA. Its listing shows about 160,000 distinct CDR3 sequences. The sample was blood T cells: a sorted CD56 or NKG2C T cell subset, CD4+ or CD8+ T cells, or bulk PBMC T cells (not recorded which). The origin of this receptor is a woman aged 18 to 75 in good health.

This chain's CDR3 is CASTLSGQGINIQYF. The rearrangement links TRBV5-5 to TRBJ2-4; TCRdb returns TRBD1, unconfirmable since there is no DNA. CDR1 and CDR2 from the germline V gene are SGHKS and YYEKEE (reference sequence). CDR3 length: 15 residues.